The clone carrying this T cell receptor (beta chain) was detected only once. This record belongs to a study of control samples from healthy donors and cancer patients. Measured with immunoSEQ multiplex PCR; TCRdb has only the in-frame clones, and not every one. Here the sample spans some 140,000 clones, roughly nine tenths being singletons. Germline V CDR1 and CDR2: SEHNR, FQNEAQ (reference sequence). The CDR3 is made up of 15 amino acids. Unmatched junction bases numbered 2, after V lost 0 bases and J lost 4 bases. Sequences were obtained from blood. This TCR derives from a woman aged 25-40 years in good health. This chain connects TRBV7-9 to TRBJ2-1; 8 bases agree with TRBD2. The CDR3 DNA follows: TGTGCCAGCAGCTTAGCGGGACTAGGTTACAATGAGCAGTTCTTC. This sequence encodes CASSLAGLGYNEQFF.